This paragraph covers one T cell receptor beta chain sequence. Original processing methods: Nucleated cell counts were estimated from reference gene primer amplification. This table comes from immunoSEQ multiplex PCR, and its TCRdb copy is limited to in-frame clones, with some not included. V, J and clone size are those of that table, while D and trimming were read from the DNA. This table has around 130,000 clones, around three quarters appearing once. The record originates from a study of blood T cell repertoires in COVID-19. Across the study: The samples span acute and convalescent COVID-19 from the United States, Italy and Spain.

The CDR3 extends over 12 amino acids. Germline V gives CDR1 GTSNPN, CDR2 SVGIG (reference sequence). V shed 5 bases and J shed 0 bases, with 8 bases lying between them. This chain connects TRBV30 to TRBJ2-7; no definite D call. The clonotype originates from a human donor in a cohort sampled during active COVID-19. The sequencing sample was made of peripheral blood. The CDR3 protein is CAWGRHSYEQYF. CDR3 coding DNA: TGTGCCTGGGGAAGACACTCCTACGAGCAGTACTTC.